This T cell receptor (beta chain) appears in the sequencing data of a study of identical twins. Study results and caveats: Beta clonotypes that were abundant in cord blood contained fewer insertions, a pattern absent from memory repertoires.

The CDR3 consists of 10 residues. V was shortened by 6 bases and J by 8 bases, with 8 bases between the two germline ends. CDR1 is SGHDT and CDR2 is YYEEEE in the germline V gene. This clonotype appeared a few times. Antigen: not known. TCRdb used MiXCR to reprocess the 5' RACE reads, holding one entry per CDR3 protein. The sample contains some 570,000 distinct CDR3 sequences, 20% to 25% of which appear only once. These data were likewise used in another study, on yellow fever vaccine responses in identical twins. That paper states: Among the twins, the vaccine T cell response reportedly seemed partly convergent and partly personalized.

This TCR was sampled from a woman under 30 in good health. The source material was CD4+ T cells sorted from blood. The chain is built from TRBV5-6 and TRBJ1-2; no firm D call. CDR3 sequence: CASKSVGYTF. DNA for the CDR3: TGTGCCAGCAAGAGTGTAGGCTACACCTTC.